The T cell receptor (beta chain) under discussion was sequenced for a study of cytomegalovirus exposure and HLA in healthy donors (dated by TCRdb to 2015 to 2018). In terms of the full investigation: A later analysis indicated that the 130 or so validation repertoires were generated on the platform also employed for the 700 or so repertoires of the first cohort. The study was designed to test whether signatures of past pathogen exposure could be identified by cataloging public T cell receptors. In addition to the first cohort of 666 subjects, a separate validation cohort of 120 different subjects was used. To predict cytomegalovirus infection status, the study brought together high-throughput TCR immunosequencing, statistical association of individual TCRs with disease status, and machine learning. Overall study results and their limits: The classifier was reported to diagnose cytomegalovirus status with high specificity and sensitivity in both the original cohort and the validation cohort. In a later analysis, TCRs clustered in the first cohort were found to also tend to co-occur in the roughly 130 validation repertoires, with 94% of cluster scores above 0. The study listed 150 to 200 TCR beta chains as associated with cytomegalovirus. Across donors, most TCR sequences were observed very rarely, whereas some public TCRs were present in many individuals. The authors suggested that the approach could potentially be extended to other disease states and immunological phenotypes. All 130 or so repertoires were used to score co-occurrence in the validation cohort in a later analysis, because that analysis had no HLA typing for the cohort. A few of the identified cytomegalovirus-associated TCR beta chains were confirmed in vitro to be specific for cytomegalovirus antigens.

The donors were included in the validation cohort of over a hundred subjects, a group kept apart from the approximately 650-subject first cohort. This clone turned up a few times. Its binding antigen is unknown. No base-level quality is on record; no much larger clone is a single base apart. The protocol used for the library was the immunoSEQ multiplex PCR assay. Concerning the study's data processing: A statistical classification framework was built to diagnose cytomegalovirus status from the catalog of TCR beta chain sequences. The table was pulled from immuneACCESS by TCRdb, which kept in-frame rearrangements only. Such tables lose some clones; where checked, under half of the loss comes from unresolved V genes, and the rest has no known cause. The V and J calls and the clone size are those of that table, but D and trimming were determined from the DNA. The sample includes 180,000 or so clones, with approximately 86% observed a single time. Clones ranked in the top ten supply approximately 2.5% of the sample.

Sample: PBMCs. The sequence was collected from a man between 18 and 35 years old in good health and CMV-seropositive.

The DNA sequence follows: TGTGCCAGCAGTGACCGAGGGGAGGCCACAGATACGCAGTATTTT. This sequence encodes CASSDRGEATDTQYF. This chain joins TRBV6-4 to TRBJ2-3, with a tentative D gene TRBD2 over 6 matching bases. The CDR3 contains 15 residues, cysteine and phenylalanine counted. Just the 45-base CDR3 DNA is kept, in frame starting at base 1. The V end loses 2 bases and the J end loses 2 bases, and a stretch of 11 bases separates them. From the germline V gene, CDR1 is MRHNA and CDR2 is SNTAGT.